A single TCR beta chain is shown here with its context. Its cognate antigen is unknown. PCR was performed a second time for about 6 to 12 cycles using a sample-barcoded 5' primer and a J-beta primer mix. A template-switch adaptor with 12 random nucleotides tagged each cDNA molecule. TCRdb redid the calling of the 5' RACE reads with MiXCR, one entry per CDR3 protein. The sample holds 1 million to 1.2 million distinct CDR3 sequences; 35% to 40% are singletons and the top ten take roughly 13%. Russia was home to the donors, healthy Caucasian individuals aged about 6 to 90. These data originate in a study of blood T cells in healthy people across ages. Regarding the study as a whole: With age, beta diversity per million T cells declined roughly linearly, significantly by approximately 40. Researchers report that TCR beta diversity correlated strongly with naive T cell percentage.

Germline CDR1 is MGHDK and CDR2 is SYGVNS. The CDR3 has 14 residues. J gave up 11 bases and V 6 bases, and 12 bases lay outside the gene matches. The chain recombines TRBV25-1 with TRBJ1-2; 10 bases fit TRBD1. This sequence originates from a man aged 18 to 29 in good health. Sequenced input: blood. The CDR3 loop is CASRDKRDRGGYTF. The CDR3 region has the DNA TGTGCCAGCAGAGATAAGAGGGACAGGGGAGGATACACCTTC.